This record covers a single T cell receptor (beta chain). These data belong to a study of blood T cell repertoires in COVID-19. V shed 3 bases and J 2 bases; nucleotides not matched to a gene: 8. CDR3 size: 16 residues. CDR1 and CDR2 (germline): MNHEY, SVGAGI. The assay was immunoSEQ multiplex PCR, and TCRdb's table has in-frame clones only and misses some. This table holds about 84,000 clones, 90% to 95% found once. The V and J genes are TRBV6-5 and TRBJ2-3, with 7 positions matching TRBD2. The TCR sequence derives from a human donor with active COVID-19. The donor label of this sample is uncertain. The sample comprised peripheral blood. This CDR3 reads CASSYRGGSPTDTQYF. The CDR3 bases are TGTGCCAGCAGTTATCGTGGCGGGAGCCCCACAGATACGCAGTATTTT.